One sample yielded the 25 T cell receptor beta chains listed below, sequenced in a study of technical replicates of blood from several donors. Method: immunoSEQ multiplex PCR; TCRdb's copy keeps in-frame clones and lacks some. The sample includes 75,000 to 80,000 clones, 90% to 95% seen only once; the top ten take approximately 0.4%. Sequenced input: T cells isolated from PBMCs. All receptors come from a human donor in good health.

V and J are TRBV4-2 and TRBJ2-3; the match to TRBD2 covers 8 bases. This CDR3 region has 15 residues. The V and J ends lost 0 bases and 3 bases, in that order; junction bases with no gene match: 2. Germline assignment: CDR1 LGHNA and CDR2 YNFKEQ. In nucleotides, the CDR3 is TGTGCCAGCAGCCAAGATACGGGAGGGACAGATACGCAGTATTTT. Translation: CASSQDTGGTDTQYF.

The chain uses TRBV19 and TRBJ1-4; D gene ambiguous. There are 14 residues in the CDR3. Trimming stripped 5 bases from V and 7 bases from J, with 14 bases between. Germline-derived CDR1 and CDR2 are LNHDA and SQIVND (reference sequence). The CDR3 region is CASSLTSDIEKLFF. Written as DNA, the CDR3 is TGTGCCAGTAGTTTGACCTCAGACATTGAAAAACTGTTTTTT.

The chain links TRBV13 to TRBJ2-7; 11 positions match TRBD2. This CDR3 is built from 14 residues. Germline V gene sequence: CDR1 PRHDT, CDR2 FYEKMQ (reference sequence). Losses at the gene ends were 3 bases for V and 7 bases for J; bases not matched to a gene: 5. This CDR3 reads CASSLGLAEAEQYF. CDR3 nucleotides: TGTGCCAGCAGCTTGGGACTAGCGGAGGCAGAGCAGTACTTC.

The rearrangement links TRBV14 to TRBJ2-1; TRBD2 matches at 7 bases. The CDR3 totals 16 residues. Per the germline V gene, CDR1 is SGHDN and CDR2 is FVKESK. The V segment lost 4 bases and the J segment 9 bases; nucleotides outside the gene matches: 15. The CDR3 nucleotides are TGTGCCAGCAGCCCCCCCCTTAGCGGGTACTTGGGTGAGCAGTTCTTC. This gives the protein CASSPPLSGYLGEQFF.

This clone was observed a single time. V usage is TRBV11-1 and J usage is TRBJ2-5; 9 bases match TRBD2. CDR1 and CDR2 (germline): SGHAT, FQDESV (reference sequence). The CDR3 runs 15 residues. The ends lost 2 bases at V and 3 bases at J; junction bases unmatched: 4. CDR3 nucleotides: TGTGCCAGCAGCTTATGGGGACTAGCAGAAGAGACCCAGTACTTC. Translating gives CASSLWGLAEETQYF.

This clone was seen just once. The chain is built from TRBV2 and TRBJ2-7; possible D gene TRBD2, 6 bases. CDR3 length equals 13 residues. The germline gives CDR1 SNHLY, CDR2 FYNNEI. With 10 bases removed from V and 0 bases from J, the gap between germline ends came to 13 bases. The CDR3 region is CAITGTASYEQYF. CDR3 bases: TGTGCCATCACCGGGACTGCCTCCTACGAGCAGTACTTC.

J is TRBJ2-7 and V is TRBV2, with 7 bases that match TRBD1. Germline V CDR1 and CDR2: SNHLY, FYNNEI. There are 14 residues in the CDR3. V lost 7 bases, J lost 2 bases, and 8 bases stayed unmatched. The CDR3 region is CASTNGQATYEQYF. The CDR3 DNA is TGTGCCAGCACCAATGGACAGGCCACCTACGAGCAGTACTTC.

The rearrangement joins TRBV21-1 to TRBJ2-5; the table names TRBD1, a call not compared with the DNA. TRBV21-1 is designated a pseudogene. The length of the CDR3 is 13 residues. The CDR3 here is CASSSDSRETQYF. The CDR3 DNA sequence: TGTGCCAGCAGCTCTGACAGTCGGGAGACCCAGTACTTC.

This clone was observed a single time. The V call is TRBV4-1, the J call TRBJ1-2; no clear D. V lost 1 base and J 8 bases, leaving 17 bases between the germline ends. Germline V gene lookup returns CDR1 MGHRA and CDR2 YSYEKL. The CDR3 sequence is 15 residues long. The CDR3: CASSQVGGSARGYTF. DNA of the CDR3: TGCGCCAGCAGCCAAGTAGGAGGTTCCGCAAGGGGCTACACCTTC.

The chain has TRBV4-2 and TRBJ1-5, with D tentatively TRBD1 (5 bases). This CDR3 contains 14 residues. The V end lost 4 bases, the J end lost 4 bases, and 11 bases lay between the germline ends. Germline CDR1 reads LGHNA; CDR2 reads YNFKEQ. CDR3 loop: CASSPRGRNQPQHF. The CDR3 coding sequence is TGTGCCAGCAGCCCTAGGGGTAGAAATCAGCCCCAGCATTTT.

This clone was recorded once. This chain connects TRBV15 to TRBJ2-3; D is undetermined. Germline-derived CDR1 and CDR2 are LNHNV and YYDKDF (reference sequence). The CDR3 sequence is 12 residues long. Between the trimmed V and J ends, which lost 5 bases and 8 bases, there was a span of 11 bases. CDR3 sequence: CATSEPGRTQYF. The CDR3 DNA reads as TGTGCCACCAGCGAACCGGGTCGTACGCAGTATTTT.

J is TRBJ2-5 and V is TRBV7-2, with 11 nucleotides matching TRBD2. This CDR3 has 16 residues. Germline V gives CDR1 SGHTA, CDR2 FQGNSA. With 2 bases clipped from V and 5 bases from J, the junction kept 7 bases outside the gene matches. The CDR3 sequence is CASSLRLAGRSETQYF. The CDR3 DNA reads as TGTGCCAGCAGCTTACGACTAGCGGGACGTTCTGAGACCCAGTACTTC.

The V call is TRBV5-1, the J call TRBJ1-2; TRBD1 is a possible D gene (5 bases). This CDR3 is 15 amino acids long. Between the trimmed V and J ends, which lost 1 base and 4 bases, there was a span of 14 bases. Germline CDR1 reads SGHRS; CDR2 reads YFSETQ. CDR3 sequence reads: CASSLTGPRSYGYTF. The CDR3 coding sequence is TGCGCCAGCAGCTTGACAGGTCCAAGGAGCTATGGCTACACCTTC.

The chain uses TRBV29-1 and TRBJ1-4, with a possible D match to TRBD1 (5 bases). The CDR3 sequence is 12 residues long. Trimming stripped 2 bases from V and 5 bases from J, with 6 bases between. Germline CDR1 reads SQVTM; CDR2 reads ANQGSEA. In DNA form, the CDR3 reads TGCAGCGTTGAACGGGGGAATGAAAAACTGTTTTTT. Encoded protein: CSVERGNEKLFF.

The rearrangement links TRBV11-2 to TRBJ2-7; D is ambiguous. V lost 5 bases, J lost 3 bases, and 8 bases lay in between. This CDR3 has 12 residues. Germline CDR1 and CDR2: SGHAT and FQNNGV. The CDR3 DNA reads as TGTGCCAGCAGCGGTAACAACTACGAGCAGTACTTC. Translation gives CASSGNNYEQYF.

CDR3 nucleotide sequence: TGTGCCATCACTGCCTTACTAGGGAGCTACAATGAGCAGTTCTTC. Its translation is CAITALLGSYNEQFF. V gene TRBV10-3 combines with J gene TRBJ2-1, with D perhaps TRBD2 (5 bases). The V gene lost 7 bases and the J gene lost 3 bases, with 16 bases spanning the gap. The CDR3 totals 15 residues. The germline V gene has CDR1 ENHRY and CDR2 SYGVKD.

This chain connects TRBV18 to TRBJ2-7; 7 bases align to TRBD1. The CDR3 contains 16 residues. Germline loops: CDR1 KGHSH, CDR2 LQKENI. With V trimmed by 3 bases and J by 3 bases, 11 bases remained unmatched. The CDR3 is CASSPDATGNSYEQYF. The CDR3 DNA sequence: TGTGCCAGCTCACCGGATGCGACAGGGAATAGCTACGAGCAGTACTTC.

The V gene is TRBV9, the J gene TRBJ2-1, with 9 bases identical to TRBD1. Germline CDR1 SGDLS, CDR2 YYNGEE. The CDR3 loop spans 15 amino acids. The V segment lost 0 bases and the J segment 6 bases; nucleotides outside the gene matches: 4. CDR3 DNA: TGTGCCAGCAGCGTAGCGGGACAGGGTACCAATGAGCAGTTCTTC. It yields the protein CASSVAGQGTNEQFF.

The rearrangement joins TRBV9 to TRBJ2-5, with D possibly matching TRBD1 (6 bases). Trimming shortened V by 0 bases and J by 2 bases, and 11 bases separated the two germline ends. CDR1 and CDR2 (germline): SGDLS, YYNGEE. CDR3 length: 15 amino acids. CDR3 sequence reads: CASSVGTGTQETQYF. The DNA for the CDR3 is TGTGCCAGCAGCGTAGGTACCGGGACACAAGAGACCCAGTACTTC.

The rearrangement joins TRBV15 to TRBJ2-7; D is uncertain. The germline CDR1 and CDR2 sequences are LNHNV and YYDKDF (reference sequence). V lost 0 bases and J 3 bases, leaving 6 bases between the germline ends. The CDR3 is 13 residues long. CDR3 bases: TGTGCCACCAGCAGAGACAGGAACTACGAGCAGTACTTC. As protein: CATSRDRNYEQYF.

J is TRBJ2-1 and V is TRBV27, with TRBD2 matching 13 bases. CDR3 length: 17 amino acids. The V segment lost 6 bases and the J segment 8 bases; nucleotides outside the gene matches: 13. Germline V gene data show CDR1 as MNHEY and CDR2 as SMNVEV (reference sequence). In DNA form, the CDR3 reads TGTGCCAGCAGCCACCGAACTGGACTAGCGGGAGAGGATGAGCAGTTCTTC. Its protein is CASSHRTGLAGEDEQFF.

The gene calls are TRBV12-5 and TRBJ1-3; D is ambiguous. This CDR3 comprises 16 residues. Germline CDR1 reads LGHNT; CDR2 reads FRNRAP. Trimming removed 5 bases at V and 0 bases at J, with 14 bases between. The CDR3 DNA reads as TGTGCTAGTGGTGTCACCGGGATCCTCTCTGGAAACACCATATATTTT. Its protein is CASGVTGILSGNTIYF. Using reference TRBV12-5 and TRBJ1-3 for the parts outside the CDR3, the full variable domain is DARVTQTPRHKVTEMGQEVTMRCQPILGHNTVFWYRQTMMQGLELLAYFRNRAPLDDSGMPKDRFSAEMPDATLATLKIQPSEPRDSAVYFCASGVTGILSGNTIYFGEGSWLTVV.

The CDR3 DNA is TGCGCCAGCAGCCGCGACAATACGGTCACCGGGGAGCTGTTTTTT. Protein sequence: CASSRDNTVTGELFF. The chain employs TRBV4-1 and TRBJ2-2; D is unresolved. Trimming stripped 4 bases from V and 4 bases from J, with 13 bases between. Per germline, CDR1 MGHRA and CDR2 YSYEKL. CDR3 length: 15 residues.

About this clone itself: Its ends do not fully match the called genes, so a read error is possible. This rearrangement joins TRBV7-6 to TRBJ2-1, with D perhaps TRBD2 (6 bases). Germline loops: CDR1 SGHVS, CDR2 FNYEAQ. This CDR3 has 15 amino acids. As DNA, the CDR3 is TGTACCAGCAGCTTGATTCTAGCGATGGCCAATGAGCAGTTCTTC. Translated: CTSSLILAMANEQFF.

The rearrangement links TRBV7-3 to TRBJ1-2; 8 bases match TRBD1. CDR3 length equals 15 residues. CDR1 is SGHTA, CDR2 FQGTGA, per germline. V lost 5 bases and J lost 7; bases outside the gene matches: 12. CDR3 nucleotides: TGTGCCAGCAGCCCCCTCGGACAGGGAAATACTGGCTACACCTTC. Encoded protein: CASSPLGQGNTGYTF.